A single sample gave rise to the 15 T cell receptor beta chains below, sequenced in a study of radiation and T cells in renal cell carcinoma. Sequencing was performed with immunoSEQ multiplex PCR; in TCRdb, only in-frame clones are kept and a portion is missing. The sample has 140,000 or so clones, approximately 86% seen once. The time point was: blood 4 weeks post-SBRT, at nephrectomy. Specified treatment: 15 Gy SBRT to primary tumor, nephrectomy 4 weeks later. Sequencing used blood, obtained from a patient whose treatment included radiotherapy and nephrectomy. These receptors came from a woman aged 50 to 60 with renal cell carcinoma.

J is TRBJ1-2 and V is TRBV30, with D hard to call. With 1 base removed from V and 7 bases from J, the gap between germline ends came to 19 bases. The CDR3 is 15 residues long. Germline loops: CDR1 GTSNPN, CDR2 SVGIG (reference sequence). The CDR3 protein is CAWSETFSTFRGYTF. The DNA of the CDR3 is TGTGCCTGGAGTGAAACCTTCAGCACGTTCCGTGGCTACACCTTC. Full variable domain (remainder filled in from reference TRBV30 and TRBJ1-2): SQTIHQWPATLVQPVGSPLSLECTVEGTSNPNLYWYRQAAGRGLQLLFYSVGIGQISSEVPQNLSASRPQDRQFILSSKKLLLSDSGFYLCAWSETFSTFRGYTFGSGTRLTVV.

This clone came up a few times. The chain joins TRBV28 to TRBJ2-7, with D perhaps being TRBD1 or TRBD2 (5 bases each). The CDR3 consists of 14 residues. Germline-derived CDR1 and CDR2 are MDHEN and SYDVKM. The germline V and J ends were trimmed by 11 bases and 0 bases, with 17 bases remaining between them. This chain's CDR3 is CASINRDASYEQYF. The CDR3 DNA reads as TGTGCCTCTATAAATCGGGACGCCTCCTACGAGCAGTACTTC.

The gene calls are TRBV28 and TRBJ2-5; 9 bases are a match to TRBD2. CDR1 and CDR2 (germline): MDHEN, SYDVKM. This CDR3 has 16 amino acids. Trimming cost V 3 bases and J 4 bases; bases outside gene matches: 9. This CDR3 is CASSFKASGTRETQYF. As DNA, the CDR3 is TGTGCCAGCAGTTTTAAGGCTAGCGGGACTCGAGAGACCCAGTACTTC.

The chain has TRBV5-1 and TRBJ2-5; TRBD1 might be the D (5 bases). This CDR3 has 14 residues. CDR1 SGHRS and CDR2 YFSETQ come from the germline V gene. V was pared by 3 bases and J by 2 bases, with 11 bases between. This chain's CDR3 is CASSWGGPQETQYF. For the CDR3, the DNA is TGCGCCAGCAGCTGGGGCGGCCCTCAAGAGACCCAGTACTTC.

The chain is built from TRBV19 and TRBJ2-5, with D maybe TRBD1 (6 bases). V lost 6 bases and J lost 2, with 10 bases in between. This CDR3 spans 13 amino acids. Germline CDR1 LNHDA, CDR2 SQIVND (reference sequence). This CDR3 is CASRAQGQETQYF. The DNA of the CDR3 is TGTGCCAGTAGGGCCCAGGGGCAAGAGACCCAGTACTTC.

This clone has a single count. This chain joins TRBV5-4 and TRBJ2-5; 9 positions match TRBD2. Germline values: CDR1 SGHNT, CDR2 YYREEE (reference sequence). This CDR3 has 12 residues. Trimming cost V 7 bases and J 4 bases; bases outside gene matches: 2. CDR3: CASGGRGETQYF. In nucleotides, the CDR3 is TGTGCCAGCGGCGGGAGGGGAGAGACCCAGTACTTC.

This clone was counted once. The chain carries TRBV5-8 and TRBJ2-3; the D is unclear. This CDR3 has 10 amino acids. With 7 bases removed from V and 6 bases from J, the gap between germline ends came to 6 bases. CDR1 and CDR2 from the germline V gene are SGHTS and YDEGEE. The CDR3 sequence is CASLVDTQYF. DNA for the CDR3: TGTGCCAGCCTAGTTGATACGCAGTATTTT. Variable domain in full (rest from reference TRBV5-8 and TRBJ2-3): EAGVTQSPTHLIKTRGQQATLRCSPISGHTSVYWYQQALGLGLQFLLWYDEGEERNRGNFPPRFSGRQFPNYSSELNVNALELEDSALYLCASLVDTQYFGPGTRLTVL.

This chain links TRBV7-2 with TRBJ2-7; D is possibly TRBD2 (5 bases). V lost 5 bases and J lost 6, with 17 bases in between. This CDR3 has 14 amino acids. From germline, CDR1 is SGHTA and CDR2 FQGNSA. CDR3 sequence reads: CASSPETSGFEQYF. The CDR3 coding sequence is TGTGCCAGCAGCCCCGAAACGTCGGGGTTCGAGCAGTACTTC.

This chain joins TRBV6-5 and TRBJ2-5, with 9 bases that match TRBD2. Per germline, CDR1 MNHEY and CDR2 SVGAGI. Trimming at V came to 0 bases and at J to 10 bases, leaving 12 bases not matched to a gene. This CDR3 is built from 16 residues. CDR3 coding DNA: TGTGCCAGCAGTTACTCGTGGCTAGCGGGGACCCTCGACCAGTACTTC. Translated, it gives CASSYSWLAGTLDQYF.

The V and J genes are TRBV18 and TRBJ2-7, with D uncertain. The germline V and J ends were trimmed by 2 bases and 3 bases, with 5 bases remaining between them. Per germline, CDR1 KGHSH and CDR2 LQKENI. CDR3 size: 12 residues. CDR3 amino acids: CASSPNNYEQYF. DNA for the CDR3: TGTGCCAGCTCACCAAACAACTACGAGCAGTACTTC.

The J gene is TRBJ2-5, the V gene TRBV6-1; no clear D gene. The germline V and J ends were trimmed by 5 bases and 5 bases, with 6 bases remaining between them. CDR3 length: 11 amino acids. Germline-derived CDR1 and CDR2 are MNHNS and SASEGT. In DNA, the CDR3 is TGTGCCAGCAGTTATTTGGAGACCCAGTACTTC. Amino acid sequence: CASSYLETQYF.

A few counts support this clone. This chain connects TRBV27 to TRBJ1-1; TRBD1 might be the D (6 bases). Looked up from germline, CDR1 is MNHEY and CDR2 is SMNVEV (reference sequence). This CDR3 region has 14 residues. The V gene lost 4 bases and the J gene lost 0 bases, with 9 bases spanning the gap. The CDR3 region is CASSSYRVNTEAFF. Here the CDR3 DNA reads TGTGCCAGCAGTTCATACAGGGTGAACACTGAAGCTTTCTTT.

The chain has TRBV6-1 and TRBJ1-5; 7 bases agree with TRBD1. Germline V CDR1 and CDR2: MNHNS, SASEGT. This CDR3 comprises 15 residues. The CDR3 DNA reads as TGTGCTACAGAGGGACAGAGAGATAGCAATCAGCCCCAGCATTTT. This gives the protein CATEGQRDSNQPQHF.

V gene TRBV6-1 combines with J gene TRBJ2-3; 8 positions match TRBD2. This CDR3 contains 15 residues. CDR1 and CDR2 (germline): MNHNS, SASEGT. V lost 3 bases and J lost 5; bases outside the gene matches: 7. This chain's CDR3 is CASSDPGGPGDTQYF. As DNA, the CDR3 is TGTGCCAGCAGTGACCCGGGAGGGCCTGGAGATACGCAGTATTTT.

The chain links TRBV14 to TRBJ2-2; 7 nucleotides match TRBD1. The V gene end was trimmed by 0 bases and the J gene end by 2 bases; junction bases not matched to a gene: 3. CDR1 and CDR2 from the germline V gene are SGHDN and FVKESK. The CDR3 covers 16 residues. CDR3: CASSQDRTGNTGELFF. CDR3 bases: TGTGCCAGCAGCCAAGATCGGACAGGCAACACCGGGGAGCTGTTTTTT. Complete variable domain (other parts from reference TRBV14 and TRBJ2-2): EAGVTQFPSHSVIEKGQTVTLRCDPISGHDNLYWYRRVMGKEIKFLLHFVKESKQDESGMPNNRFLAERTGGTYSTLKVQPAELEDSGVYFCASSQDRTGNTGELFFGEGSRLTVL.